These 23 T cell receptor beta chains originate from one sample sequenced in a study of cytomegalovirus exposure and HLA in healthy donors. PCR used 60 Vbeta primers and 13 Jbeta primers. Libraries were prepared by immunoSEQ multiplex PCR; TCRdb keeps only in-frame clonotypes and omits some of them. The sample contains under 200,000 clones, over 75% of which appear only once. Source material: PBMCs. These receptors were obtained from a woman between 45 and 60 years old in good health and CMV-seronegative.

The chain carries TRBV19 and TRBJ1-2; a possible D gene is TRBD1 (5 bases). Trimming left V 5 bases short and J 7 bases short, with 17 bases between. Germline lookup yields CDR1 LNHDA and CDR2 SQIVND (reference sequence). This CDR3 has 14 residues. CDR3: CASSLMAGPLGYTF. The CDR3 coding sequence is TGTGCCAGTAGTTTAATGGCGGGGCCCCTTGGCTACACCTTC.

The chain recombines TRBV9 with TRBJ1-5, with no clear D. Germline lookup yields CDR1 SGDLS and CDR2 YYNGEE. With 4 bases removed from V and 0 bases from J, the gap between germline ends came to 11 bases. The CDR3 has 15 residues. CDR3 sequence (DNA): TGTGCCAGCAGCCGGGAGGGATATAGCAATCAGCCCCAGCATTTT. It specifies CASSREGYSNQPQHF.

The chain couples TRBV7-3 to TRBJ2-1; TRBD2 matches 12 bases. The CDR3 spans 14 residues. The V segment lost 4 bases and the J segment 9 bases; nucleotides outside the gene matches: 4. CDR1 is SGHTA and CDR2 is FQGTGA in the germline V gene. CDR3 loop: CASSSASGGAEQFF. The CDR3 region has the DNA TGTGCCAGCAGCTCGGCTAGCGGGGGGGCTGAGCAGTTCTTC.

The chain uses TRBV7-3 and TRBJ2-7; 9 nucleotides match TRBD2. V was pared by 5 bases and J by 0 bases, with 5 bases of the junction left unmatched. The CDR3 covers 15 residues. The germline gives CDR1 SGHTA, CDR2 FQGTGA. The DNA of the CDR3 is TGTGCCAGCAGCCTTAGCGGGGGAAGCTCCTACGAGCAGTACTTC. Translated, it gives CASSLSGGSSYEQYF. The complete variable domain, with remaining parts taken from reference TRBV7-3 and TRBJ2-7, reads GAGVSQTPSNKVTEKGKYVELRCDPISGHTALYWYRQSLGQGPEFLIYFQGTGAADDSGLPNDRFFAVRPEGSVSTLKIQRTERGDSAVYLCASSLSGGSSYEQYFGPGTRLTVT.

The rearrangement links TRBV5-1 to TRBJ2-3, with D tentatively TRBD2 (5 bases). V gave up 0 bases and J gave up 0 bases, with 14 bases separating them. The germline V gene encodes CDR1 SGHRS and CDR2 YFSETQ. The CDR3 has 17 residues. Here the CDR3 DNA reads TGCGCCAGCAGCTTGGCCATAAGGCGGACTAGCACAGATACGCAGTATTTT. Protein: CASSLAIRRTSTDTQYF.

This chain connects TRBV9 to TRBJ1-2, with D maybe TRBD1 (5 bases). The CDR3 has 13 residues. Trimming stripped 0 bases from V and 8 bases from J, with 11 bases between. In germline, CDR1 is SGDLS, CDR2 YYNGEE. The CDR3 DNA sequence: TGTGCCAGCAGCGTAGGCAGGGTATCCGGCTACACCTTC. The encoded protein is CASSVGRVSGYTF. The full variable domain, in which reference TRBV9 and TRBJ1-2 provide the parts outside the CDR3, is DSGVTQTPKHLITATGQRVTLRCSPRSGDLSVYWYQQSLDQGLQFLIQYYNGEERAKGNILERFSAQQFPDLHSELNLSSLELGDSALYFCASSVGRVSGYTFGSGTRLTVV.

CDR3 DNA sequence: TGCGCCAGCAGCGAAGGGACAAGGTCCTACGAGCAGTACTTC. Amino acid sequence: CASSEGTRSYEQYF. The rearrangement uses TRBV5-1 and TRBJ2-7; D might be TRBD1 (6 bases). CDR1 is SGHRS and CDR2 is YFSETQ in the germline V gene. The CDR3 runs 14 residues. V was trimmed by 4 bases and J by 1 base, leaving 12 bases between them.

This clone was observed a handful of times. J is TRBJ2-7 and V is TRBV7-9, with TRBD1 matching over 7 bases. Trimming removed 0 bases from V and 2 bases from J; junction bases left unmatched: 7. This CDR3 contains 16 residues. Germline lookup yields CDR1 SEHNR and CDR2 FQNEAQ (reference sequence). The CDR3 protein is CASSLAFRDSTYEQYF. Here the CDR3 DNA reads TGTGCCAGCAGCTTAGCTTTCCGGGACAGTACCTACGAGCAGTACTTC. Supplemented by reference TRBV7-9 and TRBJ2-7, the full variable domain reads DTGVSQNPRHKITKRGQNVTFRCDPISEHNRLYWYRQTLGQGPEFLTYFQNEAQLEKSRLLSDRFSAERPKGSFSTLEIQRTEQGDSAMYLCASSLAFRDSTYEQYFGPGTRLTVT.

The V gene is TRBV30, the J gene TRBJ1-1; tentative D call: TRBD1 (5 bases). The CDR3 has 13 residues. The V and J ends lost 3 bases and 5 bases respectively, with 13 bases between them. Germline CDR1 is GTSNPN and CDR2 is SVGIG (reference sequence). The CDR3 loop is CAWRGLRGTEAFF. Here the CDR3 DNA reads TGTGCCTGGAGGGGACTTCGGGGGACTGAAGCTTTCTTT.

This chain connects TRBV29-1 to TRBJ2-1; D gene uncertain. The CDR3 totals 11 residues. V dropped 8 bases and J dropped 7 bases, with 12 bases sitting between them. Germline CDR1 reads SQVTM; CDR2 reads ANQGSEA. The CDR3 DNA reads TGCAGCACGATGCGCCAAAATGAGCAGTTCTTC. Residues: CSTMRQNEQFF.

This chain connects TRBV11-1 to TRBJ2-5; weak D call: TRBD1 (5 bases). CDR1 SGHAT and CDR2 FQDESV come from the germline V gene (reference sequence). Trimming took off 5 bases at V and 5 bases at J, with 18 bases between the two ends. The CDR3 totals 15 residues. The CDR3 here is CASSSFDSTGETQYF. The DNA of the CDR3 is TGTGCCAGCAGCAGCTTCGACAGTACCGGGGAGACCCAGTACTTC.

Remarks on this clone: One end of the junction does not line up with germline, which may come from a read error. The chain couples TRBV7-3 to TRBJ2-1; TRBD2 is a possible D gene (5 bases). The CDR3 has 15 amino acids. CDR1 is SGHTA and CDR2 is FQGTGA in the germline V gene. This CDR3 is CASSVTRSSYNEQFF. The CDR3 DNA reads TGTGCCAGCAGCGTAACTAGGAGCTCCTACAATGAGCAGTTCTTC.

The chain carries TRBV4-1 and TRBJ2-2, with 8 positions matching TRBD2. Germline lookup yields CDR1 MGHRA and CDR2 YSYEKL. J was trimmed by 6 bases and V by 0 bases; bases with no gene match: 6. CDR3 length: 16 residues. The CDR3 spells CASSQDSTGGSGELFF. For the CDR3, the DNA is TGCGCCAGCAGCCAAGATTCCACGGGAGGGTCCGGGGAGCTGTTTTTT.

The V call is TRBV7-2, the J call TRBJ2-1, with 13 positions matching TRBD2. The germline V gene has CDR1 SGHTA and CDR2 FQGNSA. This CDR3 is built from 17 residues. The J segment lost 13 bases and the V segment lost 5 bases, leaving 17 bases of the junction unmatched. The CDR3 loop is CASSTRGLAGLQGVQFF. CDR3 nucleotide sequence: TGTGCCAGCAGCACGAGGGGACTAGCGGGACTACAAGGTGTCCAGTTCTTC. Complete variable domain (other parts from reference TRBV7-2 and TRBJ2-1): GAGVSQSPSNKVTEKGKDVELRCDPISGHTALYWYRQSLGQGLEFLIYFQGNSAPDKSGLPSDRFSAERTGGSVSTLTIQRTQQEDSAVYLCASSTRGLAGLQGVQFFGPGTRLTVL.

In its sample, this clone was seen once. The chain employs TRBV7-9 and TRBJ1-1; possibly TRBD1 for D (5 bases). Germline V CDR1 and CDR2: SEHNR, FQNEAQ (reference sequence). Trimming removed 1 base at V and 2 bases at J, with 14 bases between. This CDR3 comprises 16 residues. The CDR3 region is CASSLGRVLLNTEAFF. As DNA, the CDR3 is TGTGCCAGCAGCTTAGGCAGGGTCCTGCTTAACACTGAAGCTTTCTTT.

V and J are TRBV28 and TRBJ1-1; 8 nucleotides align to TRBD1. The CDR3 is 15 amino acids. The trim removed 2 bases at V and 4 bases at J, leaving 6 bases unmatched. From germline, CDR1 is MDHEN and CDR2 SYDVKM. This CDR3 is CASSLLAGGGTEAFF. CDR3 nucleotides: TGTGCCAGCAGTTTACTCGCAGGGGGCGGCACTGAAGCTTTCTTT.

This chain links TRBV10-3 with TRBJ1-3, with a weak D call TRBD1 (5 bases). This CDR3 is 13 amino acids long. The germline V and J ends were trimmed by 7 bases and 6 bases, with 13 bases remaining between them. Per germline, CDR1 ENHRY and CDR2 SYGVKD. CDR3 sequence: CAITSTASNTIYF. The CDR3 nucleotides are TGTGCCATCACCTCGACAGCCTCAAACACCATATATTTT.

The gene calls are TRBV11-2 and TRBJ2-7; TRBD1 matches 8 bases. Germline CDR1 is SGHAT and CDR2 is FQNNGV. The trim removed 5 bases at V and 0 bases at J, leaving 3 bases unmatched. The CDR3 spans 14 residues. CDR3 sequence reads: CASSTGQDSYEQYF. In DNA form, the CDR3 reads TGTGCCAGCAGCACGGGACAGGACTCCTACGAGCAGTACTTC.

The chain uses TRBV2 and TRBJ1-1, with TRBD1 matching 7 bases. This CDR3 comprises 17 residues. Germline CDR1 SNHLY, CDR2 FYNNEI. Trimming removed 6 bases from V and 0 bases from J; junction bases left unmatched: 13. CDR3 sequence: CASSVQGPEDLNTEAFF. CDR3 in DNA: TGTGCCAGCAGCGTACAGGGGCCGGAGGACTTGAACACTGAAGCTTTCTTT. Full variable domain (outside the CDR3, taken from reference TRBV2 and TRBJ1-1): EPEVTQTPSHQVTQMGQEVILRCVPISNHLYFYWYRQILGQKVEFLVSFYNNEISEKSEIFDDQFSVERPDGSNFTLKIRSTKLEDSAMYFCASSVQGPEDLNTEAFFGQGTRLTVV.

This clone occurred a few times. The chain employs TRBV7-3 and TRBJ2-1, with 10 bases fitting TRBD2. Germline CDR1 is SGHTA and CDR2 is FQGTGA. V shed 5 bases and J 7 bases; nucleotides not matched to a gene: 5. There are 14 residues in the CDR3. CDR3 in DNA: TGTGCCAGCAGCCCAAGCGGGGGGGGGAATGAGCAGTTCTTC. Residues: CASSPSGGGNEQFF.

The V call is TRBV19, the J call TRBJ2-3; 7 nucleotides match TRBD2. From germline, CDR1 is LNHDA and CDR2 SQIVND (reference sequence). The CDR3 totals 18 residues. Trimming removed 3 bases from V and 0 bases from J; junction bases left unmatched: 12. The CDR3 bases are TGTGCCAGTAGTATGTTTGGTCCACTAGCGTCTAGCACAGATACGCAGTATTTT. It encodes CASSMFGPLASSTDTQYF.

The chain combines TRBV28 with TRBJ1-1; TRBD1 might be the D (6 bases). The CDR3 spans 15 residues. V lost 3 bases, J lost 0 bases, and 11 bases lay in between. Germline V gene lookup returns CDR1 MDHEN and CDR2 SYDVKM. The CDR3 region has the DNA TGTGCCAGCAGTTTGATGGGGGCTCTGAACACTGAAGCTTTCTTT. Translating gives CASSLMGALNTEAFF.

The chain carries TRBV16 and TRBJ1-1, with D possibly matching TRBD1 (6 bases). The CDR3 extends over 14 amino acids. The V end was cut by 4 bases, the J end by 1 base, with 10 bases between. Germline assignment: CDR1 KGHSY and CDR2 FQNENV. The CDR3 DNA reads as TGTGCCAGCAGCCCTATCAGGGGGAACACTGAAGCTTTCTTT. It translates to CASSPIRGNTEAFF.